The 8 T cell receptor beta chains below come from one sample, sequenced in a study of identical twins. TCRdb re-derived calls from the 5' RACE reads in MiXCR, one entry per CDR3 protein. This sample carries a few hundred thousand distinct CDR3 sequences, 9% to 10% of them seen once, and the ten largest clones take around 3%. The data also belong to a second study, concerning yellow fever vaccine responses in identical twins.

Sequenced material: PBMCs. These receptors originate from a woman aged 18-35 years in good health.

This clonotype appeared a single time. The chain links TRBV7-9 to TRBJ2-1; 11 bases agree with TRBD2. Germline V lookup: CDR1 SEHNR, CDR2 FQNEAQ (reference sequence). V gave up 2 bases and J gave up 8 bases; unmatched junction bases: 11. This CDR3 spans 17 amino acids. The CDR3 DNA reads TGTGCCAGCAGCTTACCGGCGCTAGCGGGGGGCGGCGATGAGCAGTTCTTC. It translates to CASSLPALAGGGDEQFF.

The chain recombines TRBV4-3 with TRBJ2-5, with 7 positions matching TRBD2. CDR3 length equals 15 residues. Trimming at V came to 0 bases and at J to 5 bases, leaving 6 bases not matched to a gene. Germline-derived CDR1 and CDR2 are LGHNA and YSLEER. CDR3 coding DNA: TGCGCCAGCAGCCAAGATCGAGGCGGGAGCGAGACCCAGTACTTC. This translates into CASSQDRGGSETQYF.

This rearrangement joins TRBV5-1 to TRBJ1-6; no definite D call. Germline CDR1 SGHRS, CDR2 YFSETQ. This CDR3 spans 15 amino acids. Trimming shortened V by 0 bases and J by 7 bases, and 11 bases separated the two germline ends. The DNA for the CDR3 is TGCGCCAGCAGCTTGGAGGCACTGCAAAATTCACCCCTCCACTTT. This codes for CASSLEALQNSPLHF.

This clonotype was recorded at least ten times. The V and J genes are TRBV12-3 or TRBV12-4 and TRBJ2-1, with D perhaps being TRBD1 or TRBD2 (5 bases each). V dropped 5 bases and J dropped 12 bases, with 11 bases sitting between them. The CDR3 spans 11 residues. The CDR3 sequence is CASSPGTGQFF. The CDR3 coding sequence is TGTGCCAGCAGTCCAGGGACGGGGCAGTTCTTC.

V gene TRBV5-1 combines with J gene TRBJ2-2, with D perhaps matching TRBD1 (6 bases). The CDR3 contains 14 residues. Germline V gene sequence: CDR1 SGHRS, CDR2 YFSETQ. V was shortened by 7 bases and J by 6 bases, with 16 bases between the two germline ends. The CDR3 is CASWDTIGAGELFF. The CDR3 DNA is TGCGCCAGCTGGGACACAATAGGGGCCGGGGAGCTGTTTTTT.

This clonotype has at least ten counts. A read error may explain this, as a much larger clone is one base away. The chain links TRBV7-2 to TRBJ2-2; no definite D call. The V gene's germline CDR1 is SGHTA and CDR2 FQGNSA. Trimming left V 6 bases short and J 1 base short, with 3 bases between. CDR3 length: 12 amino acids. This CDR3 is CASRQNTGELFF. The CDR3 nucleotides read TGTGCCAGCAGACAGAACACCGGGGAGCTGTTTTTT.

This clonotype has only a few counts. The V and J genes are TRBV5-1 and TRBJ1-5; 10 bases match TRBD1. Germline loops: CDR1 SGHRS, CDR2 YFSETQ. After removal of 0 bases from V and 9 bases from J, the junction contained 0 bases not matched to a gene. CDR3 length equals 13 residues. Written as DNA, the CDR3 is TGCGCCAGCAGCTTGGGGACAGGGGGGCCCCAGCATTTT. This encodes CASSLGTGGPQHF.

The genes are TRBV4-2 and TRBJ1-5; D gene unclear. This CDR3 has 14 amino acids. The V gene lost 4 bases and the J gene lost 1 base, with 8 bases spanning the gap. The germline V gene encodes CDR1 LGHNA and CDR2 YNFKEQ. CDR3 DNA sequence: TGTGCCAGCAGCCGGACGGAAAGCAATCAGCCCCAGCATTTT. Translation: CASSRTESNQPQHF.